These T cell receptor beta chains were read from a single sample in a study of PD-1 blockade in classical Hodgkin lymphoma. This table comes from immunoSEQ multiplex PCR, and its TCRdb copy is limited to in-frame clones, with some not included. The sample consists of about 20,000 clones, around four fifths of them appearing once. The sample here was CD8+ T cells from blood, taken before the fourth cycle of nivolumab. These receptors were obtained from a human donor with classical Hodgkin lymphoma. The CDR3 runs from the conserved cysteine through the conserved F or W. The D gene is left open where the match is weak. Only some rows state a clone size, as once, few, many or a class for expanded clones.

>NA|TRBV6-5|TRBJ2-1|TRBD1
TGTGCCAGCAGACGGGACAGTTTCAATGAGCAGTTCTTC
CASRRDSFNEQFF
>NA|TRBV5-5|TRBJ2-7|NA
TGTGCCAGCAGCACGGGAGACGGTGAGCAGTACTTC
CASSTGDGEQYF
>NA|TRBV4-2|TRBJ2-1|NA
TGTGCCAGCAGCCAGGAAACAGGTTACAATGAGCAGTTCTTC
CASSQETGYNEQFF
>NA|TRBV9|TRBJ1-1|TRBD1
TGTGCCAGCAGCGTGGGCCGGGACAGGGCATCAAGGACTGAAGCTTTCTTT
CASSVGRDRASRTEAFF
>NA|TRBV5-1|TRBJ1-2|NA
TGCGCCAGCAGCACTACGGACGGGGCAGTCTATGGCTACACCTTC
CASSTTDGAVYGYTF
>once|TRBV2|TRBJ1-5|NA
TGTGCCAGCAGTGTTAGGGGCCATCAGCCCCAGCATTTT
CASSVRGHQPQHF
>NA|TRBV7-8|TRBJ2-7|NA
TGTGCCAGCAGCTTAGTGGACATAGCCTACGAGCAGTACTTC
CASSLVDIAYEQYF
>NA|TRBV28|TRBJ1-2|NA
TGTGCCAGCAGTTTTAGGGGGTTGGGCTATGGCTACACCTTC
CASSFRGLGYGYTF
>NA|TRBV5-5|TRBJ2-7|NA
TGTGCCAGCAGCTTGGTTTACGAGCAGTACTTC
CASSLVYEQYF
>NA|TRBV7-9|TRBJ2-1|NA
TGTGCCAGCAGCTCCCCCCAGGGTGTTAATGAGCAGTTCTTC
CASSSPQGVNEQFF
>NA|TRBV18|TRBJ1-2|TRBD1
TGTGCCAGCTCACCTGCCGGGACAGGCTATGGCTACACCTTC
CASSPAGTGYGYTF
>NA|TRBV28|TRBJ1-4|TRBD1
TGTGCCAGCAGTTTGTACCAGGGGGCAGGGAAACTGTTTTTT
CASSLYQGAGKLFF
>NA|TRBV11-2|TRBJ2-7|TRBD2
TGTGCCAGCAGCTTCGGCGGGGGATCCTACGAGCAGTACTTC
CASSFGGGSYEQYF
>NA|TRBV6-1|TRBJ2-7|NA
TGTGCCACGGGGCCACTCGACTACGAGCAGTACTTC
CATGPLDYEQYF
>NA|TRBV5-1|TRBJ1-3|NA
TGCGCCAGCAGCCCTGACTCCGGAAACACCATATATTTT
CASSPDSGNTIYF
>few|TRBV7-9|TRBJ1-2|NA
TGTGCCAGCAGCAGAGGGACCTATGGCTACACCTTC
CASSRGTYGYTF
>NA|TRBV19|TRBJ1-1|TRBD1
TGTGCCAGTATGCCCGCAGTTAGGGGGCTTGTTGAAGCTTTCTTT
CASMPAVRGLVEAFF
>few|TRBV10-1|TRBJ1-1|TRBD1
TGCGCCAGCAGTGGATCGCGACAGGGTTTGAACACTGAAGCTTTCTTT
CASSGSRQGLNTEAFF
>medium-sized|TRBV19|TRBJ1-5|NA
TGTGCCAGTAGTATCGACAGGCTGAGCAATCAGCCCCAGCATTTT
CASSIDRLSNQPQHF
>NA|TRBV4-1|TRBJ1-4|TRBD1
TGCGCCAGCAGCCAAGAGAGGGGACAGGGCTACAATGAAAAACTGTTTTTT
CASSQERGQGYNEKLFF